These T cell receptor beta chains were read from a single sample in a study of shared clonotypes between healthy human individuals. Assay: immunoSEQ multiplex PCR; the TCRdb copy retains only in-frame clones and omits some. The sample lists under 650,000 clones, 90% to 96% seen once, with about 0.064% in the top ten. What was sequenced was naive CD4+ T cells sorted from blood. Receptors were obtained from a woman aged 30 to 39 in good health. Both conserved end residues are part of each CDR3. Each record gives: V gene, D gene, clone size, J gene, CDR3 DNA, CDR3 protein. A D gene is named only where the DNA matches it firmly. Size tells how often a clone was seen (once, few, many) or the class of an expanded clone, and some rows leave it out.

>TRBV27|TRBD2|-|TRBJ2-7
TGTGCCAGCAGCCCCACTAGCGGGAGGGCCTACGAGCAGTACTTC
CASSPTSGRAYEQYF
>TRBV29-1|-|-|TRBJ2-7
TGCAGCGTAACGGAGGGCCGTTACGAGCAGTACTTC
CSVTEGRYEQYF
>TRBV25-1|-|-|TRBJ1-3
TGTGCCAGCAGTGAATCTCTCCGGGGAGATGGAAACACCATATATTTT
CASSESLRGDGNTIYF
>TRBV19|-|-|TRBJ2-6
TGTGCCAGTAGAAAAGGGACCGCCAACTCTGGGGCCAACGTCCTGACTTTC
CASRKGTANSGANVLTF
>TRBV11-2|-|few|TRBJ2-3
TGTGCCAGCAGCTTAGCCGGGAGCCCAACAGATACGCAGTATTTT
CASSLAGSPTDTQYF
>TRBV19|TRBD1|-|TRBJ1-1
TGTGCCAGTAGTAGGACAGGACAGGGCGACACTGAAGCTTTCTTT
CASSRTGQGDTEAFF
>TRBV11-3|TRBD2|-|TRBJ2-5
TGTGCCAGCAGCTTGGCGGGAGGTGGAGAGACCCAGTACTTC
CASSLAGGGETQYF
>TRBV5-1|-|-|TRBJ1-1
TGCGCCAGCAGCTTGGAAGGGGAAGATGCTTTCTTT
CASSLEGEDAFF
>TRBV15|TRBD1|-|TRBJ1-2
TGTGCCACCAGCAGTCGCCTATACAGGGGGGGTGGCTATGGCTACACCTTC
CATSSRLYRGGGYGYTF
>TRBV6-5|-|-|TRBJ1-1
TGTGCCATCACTCTGACTGAGGGGACTGAAGCTTTCTTT
CAITLTEGTEAFF
>TRBV7-9|-|-|TRBJ1-3
TGTGCCAGCAGCTTATCTGGGGTAGGACGAGAAAACACCATATATTTT
CASSLSGVGRENTIYF
>TRBV4-1|TRBD1|-|TRBJ1-5
TGCGCCAGCAGCCAACCCCGGACAGGAGGGAGGGCTCAGCCCCAGCATTTT
CASSQPRTGGRAQPQHF
>TRBV5-6|-|-|TRBJ2-7
TGTGCCAGCAGCTTGGGGCCCTCAGGTCTCTCCTACGAGCAGTACTTC
CASSLGPSGLSYEQYF
>TRBV30|-|-|TRBJ1-1
TGTGCCTGGAGTGTTTCGTCAAACTCAGTCACTGAAGCTTTCTTT
CAWSVSSNSVTEAFF
>TRBV7-9|-|-|TRBJ1-2
TGTGCCAGCAGCTTAGGAGGGGCTGGCTACACCTTC
CASSLGGAGYTF
>TRBV28|-|-|TRBJ1-2
TGTGCCAGCAGTTTATTCAGGACCTGGGACTATGGCTACACCTTC
CASSLFRTWDYGYTF
>TRBV4-1|TRBD2|-|TRBJ2-7
TGCGCCAGCAGCCAAGGAATCCTAGCGGGAGGCGACGAGCAGTACTTC
CASSQGILAGGDEQYF
>TRBV5-1|-|-|TRBJ2-1
TGCGCCAGCAGACTGTCGGACTACTACAATGAGCAGTTCTTC
CASRLSDYYNEQFF
>TRBV19|TRBD1|-|TRBJ2-7
TGTGCCAGTAGAACCGGGACAGGGGCCTTCTACGAGCAGTACTTC
CASRTGTGAFYEQYF
>TRBV14|-|-|TRBJ2-7
TGTGCCAGCAGCCAGCGAGCCTACGAGCAGTACTTC
CASSQRAYEQYF
>TRBV5-4|TRBD2|-|TRBJ2-7
TGTGCCAGCAGCTTCTGGACTAGTAAGGCCCCGGAGTACTTC
CASSFWTSKAPEYF
>TRBV7-9|-|-|TRBJ1-4
TGTGCCAGCAGCTTAGATTTCCCCCTCCGGTTTGCAACTAATGAAAAACTGTTTTTT
CASSLDFPLRFATNEKLFF
>TRBV27|-|-|TRBJ2-7
TGTGCCAGCAGTTTAGAACGGGGTAGCTCCTACGAGCAGTACTTC
CASSLERGSSYEQYF
>TRBV7-9|-|-|TRBJ2-7
TGTGCCAGCAGCCGCACCGGGACCTCTTACGACGAGCAGTACTTC
CASSRTGTSYDEQYF
>TRBV5-1|TRBD2|-|TRBJ2-3
TGCGCCAGCAGCGAGTTAGCGGGAGGGCCTGCAGATACGCAGTATTTT
CASSELAGGPADTQYF
>TRBV19|-|-|TRBJ2-7
TGTGCCAGTAGTATGGTTATGGGCATCTACGAGCAGTACTTC
CASSMVMGIYEQYF